One and the same sample provided the 22 T cell receptor beta chains below, sequenced in a study of tissue T cells after allogeneic stem cell transplantation. Generated by immunoSEQ multiplex PCR, the TCRdb table keeps only in-frame clones and is missing some. The table records 8,500 to 9,000 clones, 35% to 50% of them present only once. Time point specified: mouse harvest day 7 after allogeneic transplant. Mouse grafts combined 10^7 T-cell-depleted bone marrow cells with 10^6 splenic CD5+ T cells. Sequenced sample: skin. Every receptor here comes from a female BALB/c mouse given C57BL/6 T cells with graft-versus-host disease after an allogeneic hematopoietic cell transplant.

The sample holds one count of this clone. Gene names refer to mouse genes. The read falls 1 residue short of the CDR3 end, and the missing part is taken from the germline J gene. The rearrangement uses TRBV1 and TRBJ2-7, with D perhaps assigned TRBD1 or TRBD2 (5 bases each). Germline CDR1 and CDR2: NSQYPW and LRSPGD (reference sequence). Between the trimmed V and J ends, which lost 0 bases and 1 base, there was a span of 16 bases. CDR3 length: 17 residues. CDR3 DNA, as far as it was read: TGCACCTGCAGTGCAGATACGGGGCGCGGGGGATCCTATGAACAGTAC. Translated: CTCSADTGRGGSYEQY. The whole CDR3 sequence is CTCSADTGRGGSYEQYF. Complete variable domain (other parts from reference TRBV1 and TRBJ2-7): VTLLEQNPRWRLVPRGQAVNLRCILKNSQYPWMSWYQQDLQKQLQWLFTLRSPGDKEVKSLPGADYLATRVTDTELRLQVANMSQGRTLYCTCSADTGRGGSYEQYFGPGTRLTVL.

A note on this clone: Mouse germline and gene names are used. Read sequence stops 1 residue before the CDR3 end, and the germline J gene provides the missing end. V gene TRBV16 combines with J gene TRBJ1-3, with D possibly matching TRBD1 (6 bases). The CDR3 totals 14 residues. Germline V lookup: CDR1 SGHSA, CDR2 FRNQAP. Trimming shortened V by 5 bases and J by 4 bases, and 12 bases separated the two germline ends. The covered CDR3 bases are TGTGCAAGCAGCGTACAGGGAGACGGAAATACGCTCTAT. Encoded protein: CASSVQGDGNTLY. The CDR3 as a whole reads CASSVQGDGNTLYF.

Concerning this clone itself: Any gene name here is a mouse gene name. The read ends 1 residue before the CDR3 terminus; that terminus is restored from the germline J gene. This chain connects TRBV13-2 to TRBJ2-7, with 9 bases fitting TRBD2. Per germline, CDR1 NNHNN and CDR2 SYGAGS (reference sequence). The ends lost 5 bases at V and 0 bases at J; junction bases unmatched: 6. There are 15 residues in the CDR3. The CDR3 DNA, read in part, is TGTGCCAGCGGGGAAACTGGGGGGCGCTCCTATGAACAGTAC. This translates into CASGETGGRSYEQY. The full CDR3 protein is CASGETGGRSYEQYF.

This clone showed up just a few times. Genes and germline are mouse. The read halts 1 residue ahead of the CDR3 end, with the missing end drawn from the germline J gene. This chain links TRBV26 with TRBJ1-6; D call uncertain. TRBJ1-6 is classed as an ORF, of uncertain function. V lost 2 bases, J lost 0 bases, and 5 bases lay in between. Germline loops: CDR1 KGHPV, CDR2 FQNQEV (reference sequence). CDR3 size: 15 residues. The DNA read from the CDR3 is TGTGCCAGCAGTCTGCACAATTCCTATAATTCGCCCCTCTAC. It translates to CASSLHNSYNSPLY. The entire CDR3 reads CASSLHNSYNSPLYF.

This clone was picked up one time. Germline and genes here are mouse. With the read ending 1 residue before the CDR3 end, the germline J gene is used to fill in that end. The chain carries TRBV13-1 and TRBJ2-4; 9 bases match TRBD2. This CDR3 has 14 amino acids. CDR1 and CDR2 (germline): NSHNY, SYGAGN. Trimming took 3 bases from V and 6 from J; bases not matched to a gene: 5. The covered CDR3 bases are TGTGCCAGCAGTGGGCCTGGGGGGGACAACACCTTGTAC. It encodes CASSGPGGDNTLY. The full CDR3 reads CASSGPGGDNTLYF.

Notes on this clone: Gene names follow the mouse nomenclature. The read halts 1 residue ahead of the CDR3 end, with the missing end drawn from the germline J gene. The genes are TRBV2 and TRBJ2-7; the D gene is possibly TRBD1 (5 bases). The CDR3 has 13 amino acids. V lost 0 bases, J lost 4 bases, and 7 bases lay in between. Germline values: CDR1 LGHNA, CDR2 YSYQKL. The part of the CDR3 DNA that was read is TGTGCCAGCAGCCAAGAAAGACAGTATGAACAGTAC. Translated: CASSQERQYEQY. The whole CDR3 sequence reads CASSQERQYEQYF.

A remark on this clone: Here the gene names and germline are mouse. The covered CDR3 bases are TGTGCCAGCAGCCCGACAGCTAGTCAAAACACCTTGTAC. The encoded protein is CASSPTASQNTLY. The CDR3 in full is CASSPTASQNTLYF. V and J are TRBV26 and TRBJ2-4; perhaps TRBD1 as D (5 bases). Read sequence stops 1 residue before the CDR3 end, and the germline J gene provides the missing end. Deletions cut 6 bases from V and 0 bases from J, with 10 bases between. This CDR3 is built from 14 residues. CDR1 KGHPV and CDR2 FQNQEV come from the germline V gene (reference sequence).

Concerning this clone: The genes are named according to mouse. The read falls 1 residue short of the CDR3 end, and the missing part is taken from the germline J gene. The J gene is TRBJ2-3, the V gene TRBV15; maybe TRBD1 (6 bases). The CDR3 runs 13 residues. The germline V gene has CDR1 SGHND and CDR2 FRSKSL. Trimming cost V 7 bases and J 0 bases, with 8 bases left between them. The sequenced part of the CDR3 DNA is TGTGCCAGCAAGACAGGTAGTGCAGAAACGCTGTAT. It is translated as CASKTGSAETLY. The whole CDR3 protein is CASKTGSAETLYF.

Points on this clone: Germline and genes: mouse. The read ends 1 residue shy of where the CDR3 ends; the end is completed using the germline J gene. The chain carries TRBV3 and TRBJ1-1, with a tentative D call TRBD1 (5 bases). The CDR3 totals 14 residues. Trimming shortened V by 5 bases and J by 0 bases, and 10 bases separated the two germline ends. The germline gives CDR1 SNHLY, CDR2 FYNGKV (reference sequence). The sequenced part of the CDR3 DNA is TGTGCCAGCAGCGTGACAGCTGCAAACACAGAAGTCTTC. Its protein is CASSVTAANTEVF. The full CDR3 is CASSVTAANTEVFF.

With regard to this clone: Gene names denote mouse genes. The CDR3 goes on 1 residue after the read ends, and that part is filled in from the germline J gene. This chain joins TRBV26 and TRBJ2-7; the D is unclear. This CDR3 is built from 10 residues. Trimming cost V 4 bases and J 6 bases, with 4 bases left between them. Germline CDR1 reads KGHPV; CDR2 reads FQNQEV (reference sequence). This chain's CDR3 is CASSPGEQYF. CDR3 DNA (partial): TGTGCCAGCAGTCCCGGTGAACAGTAC.

The sample holds one count of this clone. Gene names and germline match the mouse. Sequencing ends 1 residue short of the CDR3 end; the germline J gene provides the rest. The J gene is TRBJ2-3, the V gene TRBV16; 8 nucleotides align to TRBD2. Germline V lookup: CDR1 SGHSA, CDR2 FRNQAP. The CDR3 covers 15 residues. The V and J ends lost 6 bases and 0 bases, in that order; junction bases with no gene match: 5. The CDR3 spells CASRSGGASAETLYF. The sequenced CDR3 bases are TGTGCAAGCAGGAGCGGGGGGGCTAGTGCAGAAACGCTGTAT.

A few counts support this clone. Each gene name is a mouse one. Read coverage stops 1 residue before the CDR3 terminus; the germline J gene supplies the remainder. The chain uses TRBV26 and TRBJ2-4, with a possible D match to TRBD1 (6 bases). Germline lookup yields CDR1 KGHPV and CDR2 FQNQEV (reference sequence). The CDR3 sequence is 14 residues long. V shed 4 bases and J shed 0 bases, with 8 bases lying between them. The CDR3 bases that were read are TGTGCCAGCAGTCGAAGGGGGAGTCAAAACACCTTGTAC. Its protein product is CASSRRGSQNTLY. The CDR3 in full is CASSRRGSQNTLYF.

Details on this clone: Gene labels here are mouse ones. The CDR3 extends 1 residue past the end of the read, so its final part is completed from the germline J gene. The chain joins TRBV26 to TRBJ1-1, with D possibly matching TRBD1 (6 bases). The CDR3 length is 12 residues. Germline V gene lookup returns CDR1 KGHPV and CDR2 FQNQEV (reference sequence). The V and J ends lost 4 bases and 3 bases respectively, with 6 bases between them. Partial CDR3 DNA: TGTGCCAGCAGTCAGGGGGACACAGAAGTCTTC. It yields the protein CASSQGDTEVF. The full CDR3 reads CASSQGDTEVFF.

About this clone: Germline and genes here are mouse. The CDR3 end lies 1 residue beyond the end of the read and is filled in from the germline J gene. The chain joins TRBV1 to TRBJ1-2; weak D call: TRBD1 (6 bases). CDR1 is NSQYPW and CDR2 is LRSPGD in the germline V gene (reference sequence). Trimming removed 3 bases at V and 0 bases at J, with 8 bases between. This CDR3 has 14 residues. CDR3 residues: CTCSAGTPNSDYTF. The part of the CDR3 DNA that was read is TGCACCTGCAGTGCCGGGACACCAAACTCCGACTACACC.

Remarks on this clone: The genes are named according to mouse. The sequenced fragment ends 1 residue before the CDR3 boundary, so the rest is inferred from the germline J gene. V gene TRBV19 combines with J gene TRBJ2-2, with D possibly matching TRBD2 (7 bases). From germline, CDR1 is FNHDT and CDR2 SITEND (reference sequence). V was trimmed by 2 bases and J by 0 bases, leaving 8 bases between them. This CDR3 region has 15 residues. The sequenced part of the CDR3 DNA is TGTGCCAGCAGTATGGGGGGCCCAAACACCGGGCAGCTCTAC. Its translation: CASSMGGPNTGQLY. The whole CDR3 sequence is CASSMGGPNTGQLYF. Using reference TRBV19 and TRBJ2-2 for the parts outside the CDR3, the full variable domain is GGIITQTPKFLIGQEGQKLTLKCQQNFNHDTMYWYRQDSGKGLRLIYYSITENDLQKGDLSEGYDASREKKSSFSLTVTSAQKNEMAVFLCASSMGGPNTGQLYFGEGSKLTVL.

This clone was counted only a few times. Gene and germline names: mouse. The missing CDR3 end, 1 residue past where the read stops, is filled in from the germline J gene. The rearrangement uses TRBV1 and TRBJ1-5; unclear D gene. V was shortened by 2 bases and J by 0 bases, with 8 bases between the two germline ends. The CDR3 totals 15 residues. From germline, CDR1 is NSQYPW and CDR2 LRSPGD (reference sequence). Incomplete CDR3 DNA: TGCACCTGCAGTGCACAGACAAATAACAACCAGGCTCCGCTT. This sequence encodes CTCSAQTNNNQAPL. The whole CDR3 is CTCSAQTNNNQAPLF. The full variable domain, with the rest looked up from reference TRBV1 and TRBJ1-5, is VTLLEQNPRWRLVPRGQAVNLRCILKNSQYPWMSWYQQDLQKQLQWLFTLRSPGDKEVKSLPGADYLATRVTDTELRLQVANMSQGRTLYCTCSAQTNNNQAPLFGEGTRLSVL.

This clone has only a few counts. Genes and germline are mouse. Sequencing ends 1 residue short of the CDR3 end; the germline J gene provides the rest. The chain uses TRBV26 and TRBJ2-7; D is unresolved. CDR3 size: 14 residues. The germline V gene encodes CDR1 KGHPV and CDR2 FQNQEV (reference sequence). Trimming removed 0 bases from V and 3 bases from J, with 9 bases in between. Here the CDR3 reads CASSLSAGFYEQYF. The DNA read from the CDR3 is TGTGCCAGCAGTCTGTCGGCCGGTTTCTATGAACAGTAC.

To note about this clone: The genes and germline here are from mouse. The read halts 1 residue ahead of the CDR3 end, with the missing end drawn from the germline J gene. V and J are TRBV15 and TRBJ1-1, with unresolved D. Germline V gene sequence: CDR1 SGHND, CDR2 FRSKSL. The CDR3 runs 13 residues. Trimming cost V 5 bases and J 1 base, with 8 bases left between them. CDR3 region: CASSRDINTEVFF. The sequenced CDR3 bases are TGTGCCAGCAGTCGAGACATAAACACAGAAGTCTTC.

As to this clone: All gene names here are mouse names. Coverage ceases 1 residue before the CDR3 finishes, and the germline J gene fills in the end. V gene TRBV26 combines with J gene TRBJ1-1; D perhaps matches TRBD1 (6 bases). Per germline, CDR1 KGHPV and CDR2 FQNQEV (reference sequence). The CDR3 is made up of 13 amino acids. V lost 6 bases and J 1 base, leaving 9 bases between the germline ends. This CDR3 is CASSHRVNTEVFF. Partial CDR3 DNA: TGTGCCAGCAGCCACAGGGTGAACACAGAAGTCTTC. The whole variable domain, remainder taken from reference TRBV26 and TRBJ1-1, is NSKVIQTPRYLVKGQGQKAKMRCIPEKGHPVVFWYQQNKNNEFKFLINFQNQEVLQQIDMTEKRFSAECPSNSPCSLEIQSSEAGDSALYLCASSHRVNTEVFFGKGTRLTVV.

By sample fraction, this clone is medium-sized. These gene names are mouse names. The covered CDR3 bases are TGTGCCAGCAGCCAAGATCCCAGACCCTATGCTGAGCAGTTC. Its translation: CASSQDPRPYAEQF. The whole CDR3 region reads CASSQDPRPYAEQFF. The chain couples TRBV5 to TRBJ2-1; the D is unclear. Coverage ceases 1 residue before the CDR3 finishes, and the germline J gene fills in the end. Germline assignment: CDR1 LGHNA and CDR2 YNLKQL (reference sequence). V was trimmed by 0 bases and J by 3 bases, leaving 9 bases between them. The length of the CDR3 is 15 residues.

As to this clone: Genes here carry mouse names. The read is 1 residue too short to cover the CDR3 end, so that end is filled in from the germline J gene. This chain links TRBV3 with TRBJ2-4; TRBD2 aligns across 13 bases. V lost 5 bases and J lost 0; bases outside the gene matches: 2. In germline, CDR1 is SNHLY, CDR2 FYNGKV (reference sequence). This CDR3 comprises 16 residues. The CDR3 bases that were read are TGTGCCAGCAGCCCGGGACTGGGGGGGAGTCAAAACACCTTGTAC. Translation: CASSPGLGGSQNTLY. The complete CDR3 sequence is CASSPGLGGSQNTLYF.

In the case of this clone: Sequence at one end of the junction differs from germline and may be a read error. Any gene name here is a mouse gene name. Incomplete CDR3 DNA: TGTGTCAGCAGATCACAGAACACAGAAGTCTTC. As protein: CVSRSQNTEVF. The full CDR3 reads CVSRSQNTEVFF. The V gene is TRBV3, the J gene TRBJ1-1; D remains unclear. From the germline J gene comes the end of the CDR3, since the read stops 1 residue before it. CDR1 is SNHLY, CDR2 FYNGKV, per germline (reference sequence). There are 12 residues in the CDR3.